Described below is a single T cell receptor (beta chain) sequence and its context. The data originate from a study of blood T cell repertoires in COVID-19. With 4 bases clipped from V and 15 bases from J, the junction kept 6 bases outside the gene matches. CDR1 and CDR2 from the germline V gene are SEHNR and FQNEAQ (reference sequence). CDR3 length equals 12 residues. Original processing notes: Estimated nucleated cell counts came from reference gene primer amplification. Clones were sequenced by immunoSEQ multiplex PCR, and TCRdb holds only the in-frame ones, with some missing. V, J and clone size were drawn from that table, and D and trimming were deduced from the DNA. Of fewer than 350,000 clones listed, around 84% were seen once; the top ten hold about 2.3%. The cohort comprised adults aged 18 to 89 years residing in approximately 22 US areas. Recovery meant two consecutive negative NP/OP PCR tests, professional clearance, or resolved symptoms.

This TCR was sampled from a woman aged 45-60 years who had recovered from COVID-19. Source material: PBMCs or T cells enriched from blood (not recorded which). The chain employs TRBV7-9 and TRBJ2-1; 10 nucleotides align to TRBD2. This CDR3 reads CASSSPLAGWFF. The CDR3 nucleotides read TGTGCCAGCAGCTCCCCACTAGCGGGGTGGTTCTTC. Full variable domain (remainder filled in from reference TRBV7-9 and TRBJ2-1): DTGVSQNPRHKITKRGQNVTFRCDPISEHNRLYWYRQTLGQGPEFLTYFQNEAQLEKSRLLSDRFSAERPKGSFSTLEIQRTEQGDSAMYLCASSSPLAGWFFGPGTRLTVL.